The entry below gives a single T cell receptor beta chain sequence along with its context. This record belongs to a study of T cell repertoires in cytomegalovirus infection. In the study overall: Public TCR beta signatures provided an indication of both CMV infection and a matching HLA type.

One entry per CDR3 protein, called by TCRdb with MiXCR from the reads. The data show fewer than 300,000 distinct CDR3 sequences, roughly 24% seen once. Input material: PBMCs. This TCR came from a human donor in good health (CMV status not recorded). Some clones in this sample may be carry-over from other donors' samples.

CDR3 amino acids: CAWTGTRYEQYF. The CDR3 DNA reads as TGTGCCTGGACCGGGACACGCTACGAGCAGTACTTC. The V and J genes are TRBV30 and TRBJ2-7; possible D gene TRBD1, 6 bases. Germline V gene data show CDR1 as GTSNPN and CDR2 as SVGIG (reference sequence). V lost 4 bases and J lost 3, with 10 bases in between. The CDR3 contains 12 residues. The full variable domain, completed using reference TRBV30 and TRBJ2-7, is SQTIHQWPATLVQPVGSPLSLECTVEGTSNPNLYWYRQAAGRGLQLLFYSVGIGQISSEVPQNLSASRPQDRQFILSSKKLLLSDSGFYLCAWTGTRYEQYFGPGTRLTVT.